The 9 T cell receptor beta chains presented below share a single source sample, sequenced in a study of shared clonotypes between healthy human individuals. The assay was immunoSEQ multiplex PCR, and TCRdb's table has in-frame clones only and misses some. The repertoire holds about 1.5 million clones, 98% seen once, with approximately 0.44% in the top ten. Sequenced input: naive CD4+ T cells sorted from blood. Regarding subset: CD45RA+ positively selected. All receptors derive from a young man in good health.

The CDR3 DNA reads TGCGCCAGCAGCTTGATACCGGGGAAGAATGAAAAACTGTTTTTT. Translation: CASSLIPGKNEKLFF. J is TRBJ1-4 and V is TRBV5-1, with D unresolved. This CDR3 comprises 15 residues. V was pared by 1 base and J by 5 bases, with 12 bases between. CDR1 is SGHRS and CDR2 is YFSETQ in the germline V gene.

The chain is built from TRBV2 and TRBJ2-5, with D hard to call. Germline V gives CDR1 SNHLY, CDR2 FYNNEI. This CDR3 comprises 13 residues. Trimming took 6 bases from V and 1 from J, leaving 9 bases between them. The CDR3 here is CASRGRLQETQYF. DNA of the CDR3: TGTGCCAGCAGAGGACGCCTCCAAGAGACCCAGTACTTC.

The CDR3 bases are TGTGCCAGCAGCTCTTATCCAGGGTCCCATCAGCCCCAGCATTTT. Residues: CASSSYPGSHQPQHF. The chain has TRBV7-2 and TRBJ1-5, with TRBD1 as a possible D gene (5 bases). Germline values: CDR1 SGHTA, CDR2 FQGNSA. The CDR3 covers 15 residues. The V and J ends lost 4 bases and 5 bases respectively, with 15 bases between them.

This clone was counted a single time. This sequence joins TRBV25-1 and TRBJ1-2; D gene unclear. Deletions cut 1 base from V and 10 bases from J, with 10 bases between. Germline lookup yields CDR1 MGHDK and CDR2 SYGVNS. This CDR3 has 12 residues. The CDR3 DNA reads as TGTGCCAGCAGTGAATTAGAGGGTAACTACACCTTC. This encodes CASSELEGNYTF.

The gene calls are TRBV7-2 and TRBJ2-6; tentatively, D is TRBD2 (5 bases). Looked up from germline, CDR1 is SGHTA and CDR2 is FQGNSA. Trimming shortened V by 4 bases and J by 2 bases, and 9 bases separated the two germline ends. This CDR3 has 15 amino acids. The CDR3, as DNA: TGTGCCAGCAGCTGGGGAGCCACTGGGGCCAACGTCCTGACTTTC. The encoded protein is CASSWGATGANVLTF.

This chain links TRBV27 with TRBJ1-5; tentative D call: TRBD1 (6 bases). The CDR3 sequence is 15 residues long. V lost 8 bases to trimming and J lost 6 bases, with 20 bases between them. Looked up from germline, CDR1 is MNHEY and CDR2 is SMNVEV (reference sequence). CDR3 bases: TGTGCCAGCGCGCCCCTGGGGGGGCTAGGTCAGCCCCAGCATTTT. It codes for CASAPLGGLGQPQHF.

The V call is TRBV18, the J call TRBJ2-3, with D uncertain. CDR3 length: 17 amino acids. Per germline, CDR1 KGHSH and CDR2 LQKENI. Trimming took off 0 bases at V and 0 bases at J, with 13 bases between the two ends. The CDR3 region is CASSPPRPVRSTDTQYF. The DNA of the CDR3 is TGTGCCAGCTCACCACCGAGACCAGTTCGAAGCACAGATACGCAGTATTTT.

This clone was detected only once. Distinct nucleotide sequences in the sample also encode this CDR3. The chain is built from TRBV19 and TRBJ2-2, with 7 bases aligning to TRBD1. CDR1 is LNHDA and CDR2 is SQIVND in the germline V gene (reference sequence). The CDR3 is 15 residues long. J gave up 1 base and V 6 bases, and 5 bases lay outside the gene matches. CDR3 sequence (DNA): TGTGCCAGTAGCCTTAGACAGGGGAACACCGGGGAGCTGTTTTTT. Protein sequence: CASSLRQGNTGELFF.

The V gene is TRBV5-5, the J gene TRBJ2-7; D tentatively reads TRBD1 or TRBD2 (6 bases each). CDR3 size: 15 residues. CDR1 is SGHKS, CDR2 YYEKEE, per germline (reference sequence). V was shortened by 6 bases and J by 2 bases, with 18 bases between the two germline ends. This CDR3 is CASTNVGGKAYEQYF. CDR3 DNA: TGTGCCAGCACCAACGTAGGGGGGAAGGCCTACGAGCAGTACTTC.